This paragraph reports one T cell receptor beta chain. The CDR3 has 16 amino acids. J gave up 2 bases and V 3 bases, and 2 bases lay outside the gene matches. Per germline, CDR1 SQVTM and CDR2 ANQGSEA. The data originate from a study of cytomegalovirus exposure and HLA in healthy donors. Study at large: T cells numbering about 180 million yielded more than 100 million unique TCR beta sequences in an earlier analysis.

Use of 60 Vbeta and 13 Jbeta primers characterized the PCR. The table came from immunoSEQ multiplex PCR; TCRdb's copy has only in-frame clones and leaves some out. This sample's table reports under 95,000 clones. This clonotype was sampled from a female donor in good health and CMV-seropositive. The sample taken for sequencing was PBMCs. The chain joins TRBV29-1 to TRBJ2-6; 12 nucleotides line up with TRBD1. The CDR3: CSVEGQGAAGANVLTF. Written as DNA, the CDR3 is TGCAGCGTTGAGGGACAGGGGGCTGCTGGGGCCAACGTCCTGACTTTC. The full variable domain, completed using reference TRBV29-1 and TRBJ2-6, is SAVISQKPSRDICQRGTSLTIQCQVDSQVTMMFWYRQQPGQSLTLIATANQGSEATYESGFVIDKFPISRPNLTFSTLTVSNMSPEDSSIYLCSVEGQGAAGANVLTFGAGSRLTVL.